This T cell receptor (beta chain) was sequenced in a study of blood T cell repertoires in COVID-19. This clone was picked up one time. Assay: immunoSEQ multiplex PCR; the TCRdb copy retains only in-frame clones and omits some. The sample carries a few hundred thousand clones, over 80% recorded once. The study drew participants aged 18 to 89 years from some 24 US areas. V lost 6 bases and J 5 bases, leaving 10 bases between the germline ends. This CDR3 contains 12 residues. Germline V gene data show CDR1 as MNHEY and CDR2 as SVGEGT. This chain joins TRBV6-2 or TRBV6-3 and TRBJ1-2, with a weak D call TRBD1 (6 bases). The source material was PBMCs or T cells enriched from blood (not recorded which). The TCR was taken from a woman aged 45-65 years who had recovered from COVID-19. The CDR3 DNA reads TGTGCCAGCAGCAGCGGACAGTATGGCTACACCTTC. It translates to CASSSGQYGYTF.